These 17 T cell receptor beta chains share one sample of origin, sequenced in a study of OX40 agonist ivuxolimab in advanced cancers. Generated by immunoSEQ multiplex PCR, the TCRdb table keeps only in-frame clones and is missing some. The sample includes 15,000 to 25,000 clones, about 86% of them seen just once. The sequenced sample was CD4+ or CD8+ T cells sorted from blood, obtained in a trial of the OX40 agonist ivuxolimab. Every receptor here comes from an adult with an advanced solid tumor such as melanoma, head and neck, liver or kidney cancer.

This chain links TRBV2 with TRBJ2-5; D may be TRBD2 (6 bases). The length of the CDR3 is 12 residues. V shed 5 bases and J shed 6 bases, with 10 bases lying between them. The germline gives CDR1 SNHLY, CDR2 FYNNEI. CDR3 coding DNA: TGTGCCAGCAGTCAGGGACTGCAGACCCAGTACTTC. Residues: CASSQGLQTQYF.

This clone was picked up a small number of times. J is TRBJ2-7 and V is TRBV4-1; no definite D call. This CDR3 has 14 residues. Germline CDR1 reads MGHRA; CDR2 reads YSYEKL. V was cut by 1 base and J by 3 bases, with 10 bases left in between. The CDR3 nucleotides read TGCGCCAGCAGCCAAGGCGTGGCAGTCTACGAGCAGTACTTC. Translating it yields CASSQGVAVYEQYF.

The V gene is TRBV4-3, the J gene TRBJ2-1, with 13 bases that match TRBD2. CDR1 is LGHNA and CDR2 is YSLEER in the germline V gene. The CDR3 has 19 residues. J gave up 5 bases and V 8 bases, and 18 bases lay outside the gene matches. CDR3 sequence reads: CASGKLAGGSWGGHNEQFF. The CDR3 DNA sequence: TGCGCCAGCGGGAAACTAGCGGGAGGGTCTTGGGGCGGTCACAATGAGCAGTTCTTC.

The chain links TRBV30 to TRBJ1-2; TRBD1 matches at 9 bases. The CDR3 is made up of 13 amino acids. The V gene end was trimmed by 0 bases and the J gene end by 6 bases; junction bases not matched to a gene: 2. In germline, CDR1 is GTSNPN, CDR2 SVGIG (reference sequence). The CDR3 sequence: CAWSVNRGHGYTF. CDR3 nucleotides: TGTGCCTGGAGTGTTAACAGGGGGCATGGCTACACCTTC.

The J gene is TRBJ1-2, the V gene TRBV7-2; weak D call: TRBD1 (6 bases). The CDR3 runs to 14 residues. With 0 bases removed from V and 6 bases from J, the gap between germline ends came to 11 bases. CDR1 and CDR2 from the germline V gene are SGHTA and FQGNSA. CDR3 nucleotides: TGTGCCAGCAGCTTAGCGTCGGGGGCGGATGGCTACACCTTC. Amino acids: CASSLASGADGYTF.

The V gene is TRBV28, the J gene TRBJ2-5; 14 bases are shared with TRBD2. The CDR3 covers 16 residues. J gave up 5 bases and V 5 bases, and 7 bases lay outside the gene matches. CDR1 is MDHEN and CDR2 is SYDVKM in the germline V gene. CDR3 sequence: CASSPGLAGALETQYF. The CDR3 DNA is TGTGCCAGCAGTCCGGGACTAGCGGGAGCCCTGGAGACCCAGTACTTC.

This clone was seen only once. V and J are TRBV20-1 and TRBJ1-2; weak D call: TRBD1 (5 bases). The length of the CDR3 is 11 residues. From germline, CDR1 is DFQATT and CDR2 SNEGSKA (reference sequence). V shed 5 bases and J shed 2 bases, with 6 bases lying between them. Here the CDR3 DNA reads TGCAGTGCTGCAGGGAACTATGGCTACACCTTC. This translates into CSAAGNYGYTF.

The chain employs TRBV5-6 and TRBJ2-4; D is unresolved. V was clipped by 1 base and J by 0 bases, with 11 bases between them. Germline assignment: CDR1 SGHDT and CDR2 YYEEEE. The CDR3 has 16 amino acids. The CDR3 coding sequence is TGTGCCAGCAGCTTGTATGCAGTACTAGCCAAAAACATTCAGTACTTC. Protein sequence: CASSLYAVLAKNIQYF.

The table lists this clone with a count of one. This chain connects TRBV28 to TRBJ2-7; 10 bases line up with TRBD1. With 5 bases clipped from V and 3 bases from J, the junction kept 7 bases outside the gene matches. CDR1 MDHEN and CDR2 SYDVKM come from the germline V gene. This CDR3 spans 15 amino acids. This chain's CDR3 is CASSHPGTGDYEQYF. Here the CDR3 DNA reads TGTGCCAGCAGTCATCCCGGGACAGGGGACTACGAGCAGTACTTC.

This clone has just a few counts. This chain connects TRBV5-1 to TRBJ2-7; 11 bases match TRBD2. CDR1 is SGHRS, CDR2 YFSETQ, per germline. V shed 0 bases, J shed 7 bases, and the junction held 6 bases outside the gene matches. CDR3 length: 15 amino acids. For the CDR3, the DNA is TGCGCCAGCAGCTTGGTGCCTAGCGGGAGGAGGGAGCAGTACTTC. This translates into CASSLVPSGRREQYF.

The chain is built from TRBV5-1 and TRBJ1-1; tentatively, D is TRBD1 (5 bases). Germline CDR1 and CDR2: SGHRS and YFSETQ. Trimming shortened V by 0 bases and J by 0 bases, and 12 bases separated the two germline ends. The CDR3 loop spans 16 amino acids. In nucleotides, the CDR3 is TGCGCCAGCAGCTTGGAGGGGTCTCTTTTGAACACTGAAGCTTTCTTT. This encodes CASSLEGSLLNTEAFF.

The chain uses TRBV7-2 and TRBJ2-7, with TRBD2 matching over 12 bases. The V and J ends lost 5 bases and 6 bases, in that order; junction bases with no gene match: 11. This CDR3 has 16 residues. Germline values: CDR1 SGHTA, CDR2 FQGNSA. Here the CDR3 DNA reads TGTGCCAGCAGCAGCCGGACTAGCGGGGCCCGAGTCGAGCAGTACTTC. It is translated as CASSSRTSGARVEQYF.

DNA for the CDR3: TGTGCCAGCAGCTTGGGGCGGAGGCGCGGGGCAGATACGCAGTATTTT. Residues: CASSLGRRRGADTQYF. V and J are TRBV7-8 and TRBJ2-3; a possible D gene is TRBD2 (6 bases). CDR3 length: 16 residues. Trimming pared 3 bases from V and 4 bases from J, leaving 17 bases between. Germline V CDR1 and CDR2: SGHVS, FQNEAQ.

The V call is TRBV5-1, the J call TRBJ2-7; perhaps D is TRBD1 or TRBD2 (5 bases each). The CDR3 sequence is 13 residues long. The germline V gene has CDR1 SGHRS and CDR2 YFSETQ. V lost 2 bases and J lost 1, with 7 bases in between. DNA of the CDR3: TGCGCCAGCAGCTTCGGGGCGTCCTACGAGCAGTACTTC. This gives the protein CASSFGASYEQYF.

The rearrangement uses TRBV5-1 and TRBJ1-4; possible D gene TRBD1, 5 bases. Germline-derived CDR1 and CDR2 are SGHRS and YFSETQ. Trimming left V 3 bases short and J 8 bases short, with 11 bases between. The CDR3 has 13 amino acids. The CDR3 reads CASSSTGMEKLFF. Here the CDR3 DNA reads TGCGCCAGCAGCTCTACAGGCATGGAAAAACTGTTTTTT.

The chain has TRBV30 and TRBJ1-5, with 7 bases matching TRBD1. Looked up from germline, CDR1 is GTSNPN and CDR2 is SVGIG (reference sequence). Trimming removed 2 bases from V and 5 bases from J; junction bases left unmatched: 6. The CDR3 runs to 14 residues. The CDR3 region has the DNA TGTGCCTGGAGTATGACAGGGTCGGATCAGCCCCAGCATTTT. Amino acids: CAWSMTGSDQPQHF. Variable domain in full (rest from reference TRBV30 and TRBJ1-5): SQTIHQWPATLVQPVGSPLSLECTVEGTSNPNLYWYRQAAGRGLQLLFYSVGIGQISSEVPQNLSASRPQDRQFILSSKKLLLSDSGFYLCAWSMTGSDQPQHFGDGTRLSIL.

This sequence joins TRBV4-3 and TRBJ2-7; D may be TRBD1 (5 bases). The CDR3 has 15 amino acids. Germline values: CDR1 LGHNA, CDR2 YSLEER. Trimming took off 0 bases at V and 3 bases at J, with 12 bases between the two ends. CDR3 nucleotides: TGCGCCAGCAGCCAAGACTTAACAGGCCTCTACGAGCAGTACTTC. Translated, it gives CASSQDLTGLYEQYF.